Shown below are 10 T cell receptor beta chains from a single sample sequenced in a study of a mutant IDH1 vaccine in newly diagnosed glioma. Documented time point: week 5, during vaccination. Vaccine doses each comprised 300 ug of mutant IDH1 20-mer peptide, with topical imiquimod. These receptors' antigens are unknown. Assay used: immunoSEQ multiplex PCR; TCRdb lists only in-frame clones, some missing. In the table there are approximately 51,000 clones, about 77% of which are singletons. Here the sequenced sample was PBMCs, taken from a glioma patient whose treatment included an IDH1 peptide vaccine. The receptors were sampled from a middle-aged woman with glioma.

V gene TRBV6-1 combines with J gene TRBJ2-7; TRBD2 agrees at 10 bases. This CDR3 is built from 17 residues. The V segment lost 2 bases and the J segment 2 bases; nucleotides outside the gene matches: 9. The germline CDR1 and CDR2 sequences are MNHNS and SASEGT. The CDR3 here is CASSERVAGGTPYEQYF. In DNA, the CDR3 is TGTGCCAGCAGTGAAAGGGTAGCGGGGGGTACTCCCTACGAGCAGTACTTC.

CDR3 in amino acids: CASSQGAFMNTEAFF. In DNA form, the CDR3 reads TGCGCCAGCAGCCAAGGGGCCTTCATGAACACTGAAGCTTTCTTT. V usage is TRBV4-3 and J usage is TRBJ1-1; no reliable D call. Germline V gives CDR1 LGHNA, CDR2 YSLEER. The CDR3 extends over 15 amino acids. V was shortened by 1 base and J by 0 bases, with 9 bases between the two germline ends.

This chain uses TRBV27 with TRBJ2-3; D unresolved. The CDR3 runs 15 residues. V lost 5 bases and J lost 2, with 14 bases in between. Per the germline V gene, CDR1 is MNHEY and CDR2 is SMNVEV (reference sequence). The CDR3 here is CASSPRARYTDTQYF. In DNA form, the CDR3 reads TGTGCCAGCAGTCCTCGGGCCAGGTACACAGATACGCAGTATTTT.

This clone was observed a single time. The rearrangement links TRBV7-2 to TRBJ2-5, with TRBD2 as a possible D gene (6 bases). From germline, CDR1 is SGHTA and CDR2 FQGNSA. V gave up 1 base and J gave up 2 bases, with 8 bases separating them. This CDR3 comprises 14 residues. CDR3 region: CASSLDGRQETQYF. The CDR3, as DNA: TGTGCCAGCAGCTTAGATGGGAGGCAAGAGACCCAGTACTTC.

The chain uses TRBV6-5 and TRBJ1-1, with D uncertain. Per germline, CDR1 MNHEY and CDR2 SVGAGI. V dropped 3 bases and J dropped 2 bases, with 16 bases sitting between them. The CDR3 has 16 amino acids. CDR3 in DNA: TGTGCCAGCAGTTATTCCTCAAGCCGGACCAACACTGAAGCTTTCTTT. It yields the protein CASSYSSSRTNTEAFF.

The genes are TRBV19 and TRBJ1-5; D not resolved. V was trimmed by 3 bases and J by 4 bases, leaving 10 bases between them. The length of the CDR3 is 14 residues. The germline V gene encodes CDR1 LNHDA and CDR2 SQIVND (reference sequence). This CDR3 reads CASSMGRFNQPQHF. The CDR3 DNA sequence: TGTGCCAGTAGTATGGGGAGGTTTAATCAGCCCCAGCATTTT.

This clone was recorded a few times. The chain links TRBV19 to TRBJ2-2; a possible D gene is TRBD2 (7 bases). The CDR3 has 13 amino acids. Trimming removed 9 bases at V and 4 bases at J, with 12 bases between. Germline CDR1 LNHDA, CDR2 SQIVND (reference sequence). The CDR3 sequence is CASGGPVTGELFF. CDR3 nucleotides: TGTGCCAGCGGGGGGCCGGTCACCGGGGAGCTGTTTTTT.

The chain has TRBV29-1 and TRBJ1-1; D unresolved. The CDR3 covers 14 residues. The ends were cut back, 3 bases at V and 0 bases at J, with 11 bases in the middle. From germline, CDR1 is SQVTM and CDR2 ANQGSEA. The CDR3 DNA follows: TGCAGCGTTGACGAGGAACATATGAACACTGAAGCTTTCTTT. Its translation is CSVDEEHMNTEAFF. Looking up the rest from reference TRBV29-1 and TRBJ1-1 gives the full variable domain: SAVISQKPSRDICQRGTSLTIQCQVDSQVTMMFWYRQQPGQSLTLIATANQGSEATYESGFVIDKFPISRPNLTFSTLTVSNMSPEDSSIYLCSVDEEHMNTEAFFGQGTRLTVV.

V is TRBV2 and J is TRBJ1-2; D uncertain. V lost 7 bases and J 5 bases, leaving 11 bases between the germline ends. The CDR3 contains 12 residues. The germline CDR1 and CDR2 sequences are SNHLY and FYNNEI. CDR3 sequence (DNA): TGTGCCAGCACCGACGGGCCTTATGGCTACACCTTC. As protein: CASTDGPYGYTF.

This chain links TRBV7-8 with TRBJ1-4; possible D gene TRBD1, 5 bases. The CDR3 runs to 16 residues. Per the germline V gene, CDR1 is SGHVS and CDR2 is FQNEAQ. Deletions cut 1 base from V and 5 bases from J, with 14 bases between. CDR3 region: CASSLEGRPGNEKLFF. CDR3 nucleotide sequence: TGTGCCAGCAGCTTAGAGGGGCGTCCGGGGAATGAAAAACTGTTTTTT.